This TCR beta chain derives from a study of T cell responses to AZD1222 COVID-19 vaccine. Looking at the study overall: Pooling of second doses given at about 4 or about 12 weeks was done. Study outcomes and limitations: In a largely white British group with more females than males, clonal diversity was possibly underestimated.

This CDR3 has 16 amino acids. CDR1 is SGHNT and CDR2 is YYREEE in the germline V gene (reference sequence). V was shortened by 4 bases and J by 0 bases, with 14 bases between the two germline ends. Using immunoSEQ multiplex PCR, the repertoire was profiled, and TCRdb retains in-frame clones only, with some absent. The data hold 150,000 to 200,000 clones, with 94% observed a single time. Details on this clone: Its antigen is undetermined.

The chain carries TRBV5-4 and TRBJ2-1, with a tentative D call TRBD2 (6 bases). Sequences were derived from peripheral blood, sampled on day 0 of AZD1222 vaccination. The source of this sequence is an adult in good health. The CDR3 DNA sequence: TGTGCCAGCAGCCCGTCCGGGGGTCGCTCCTACAATGAGCAGTTCTTC. It is translated as CASSPSGGRSYNEQFF.